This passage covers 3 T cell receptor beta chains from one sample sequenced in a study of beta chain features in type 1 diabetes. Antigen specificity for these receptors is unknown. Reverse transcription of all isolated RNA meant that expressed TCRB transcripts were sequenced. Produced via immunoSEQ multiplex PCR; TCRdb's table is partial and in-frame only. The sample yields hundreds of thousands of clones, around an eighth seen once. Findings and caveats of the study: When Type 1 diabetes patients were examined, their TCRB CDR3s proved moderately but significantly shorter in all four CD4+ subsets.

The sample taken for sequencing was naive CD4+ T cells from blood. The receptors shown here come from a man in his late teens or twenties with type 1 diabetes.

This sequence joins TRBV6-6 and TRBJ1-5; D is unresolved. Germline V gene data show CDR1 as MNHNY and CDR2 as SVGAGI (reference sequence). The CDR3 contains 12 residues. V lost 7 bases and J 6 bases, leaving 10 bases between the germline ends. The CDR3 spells CASTSGGQPQHF. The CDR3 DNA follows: TGTGCCAGCACCTCAGGTGGTCAGCCCCAGCATTTT.

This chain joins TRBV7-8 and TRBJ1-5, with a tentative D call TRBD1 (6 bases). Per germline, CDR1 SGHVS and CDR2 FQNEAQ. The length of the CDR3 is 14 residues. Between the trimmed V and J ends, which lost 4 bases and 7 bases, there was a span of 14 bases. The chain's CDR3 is CASSSAAGVQPQHF. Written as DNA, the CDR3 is TGTGCCAGCAGCTCGGCGGCAGGGGTACAGCCCCAGCATTTT.

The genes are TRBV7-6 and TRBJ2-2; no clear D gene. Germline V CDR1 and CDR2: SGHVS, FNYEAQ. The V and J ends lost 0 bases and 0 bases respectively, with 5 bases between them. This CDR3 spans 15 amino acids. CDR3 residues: CASSLAGTNTGELFF. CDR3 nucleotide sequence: TGTGCCAGCAGCTTAGCGGGGACGAACACCGGGGAGCTGTTTTTT.